This TCR beta chain was documented in a study of shared clonotypes between healthy human individuals. Deep-level assay runs were performed. Clones were read by immunoSEQ multiplex PCR, and TCRdb kept only the in-frame ones, dropping some. This sample yields about 680,000 clones, of which under 95% are seen a single time; roughly 22% belongs to the top ten. The naive CD8 population came from CD45RO-negative cells selected for CCR7, without terminally differentiated effector memory CD45RA+ cells. The germline gives CDR1 SQVTM, CDR2 ANQGSEA. V was pared by 4 bases and J by 1 base, with 2 bases of the junction left unmatched. This CDR3 is built from 14 residues. Overall study results and limits: Shared clonotypes: 4.5% to 5% naive CD4, around 3.5% naive CD8, around 2.4% memory CD4, under 0.45% memory CD8. Non-shared clonotypes had lower generation probabilities than those shared by all four donors.

About this clone: What it binds is unknown.

The sample taken for sequencing was naive CD8+ T cells sorted from blood. The chain uses TRBV29-1 and TRBJ2-3; TRBD2 aligns across 10 bases. This TCR was sampled from a man aged 25-40 years in good health. The CDR3 region is CSVVGLAGTDTQYF. The CDR3 DNA follows: TGCAGCGTTGTCGGACTAGCGGGCACAGATACGCAGTATTTT.